Included here is one TCR beta chain sequence, with context. As yet, its antigen is unknown. This may arise from a read error, as a much more abundant clone is one base away. Bulk tissue was left unsorted, and RNA and DNA were co-extracted from 20-30 mg of it. This entry belongs to a study of tumor-infiltrating lymphocytes in primary liver carcinoma. General observations from the study: Tumors reached a significantly greater top-250-clone fraction than blood did (p = 0.039).

From roughly 0.45 ug total RNA, TCR beta cDNA was generated with a primer in the constant region. Nested multiplex PCR, run for three rounds with slightly modified ARM-PCR, yielded TCR beta libraries. In the first two PCR rounds, TRBV1-TRBV30 forward primers were paired with a C-beta reverse primer, and each round lasted about 10 cycles. Using its own MiXCR run on the multiplex PCR reads, TCRdb lists one record per CDR3 protein. The sample yields some 55,000 distinct CDR3 sequences, 70% to 80% seen once. Germline assignment: CDR1 SGHVS and CDR2 FQNEAQ. CDR3 length: 16 residues. The chain uses TRBV7-8 and TRBJ2-2; tentatively, D is TRBD2 (5 bases). Sequencing input: liver tumor tissue from sampling region 2. Subset: tumor region T2, inferior pole. The sequence derives from a man between 35 and 55 years old with primary liver carcinoma and hepatitis B virus infection. CDR3 in DNA: TGTGCCAGCAGCTTAATCGGACTCCCGAACACCGGGGAGCTGCTTTTT. Translating gives CASSLIGLPNTGELLF.